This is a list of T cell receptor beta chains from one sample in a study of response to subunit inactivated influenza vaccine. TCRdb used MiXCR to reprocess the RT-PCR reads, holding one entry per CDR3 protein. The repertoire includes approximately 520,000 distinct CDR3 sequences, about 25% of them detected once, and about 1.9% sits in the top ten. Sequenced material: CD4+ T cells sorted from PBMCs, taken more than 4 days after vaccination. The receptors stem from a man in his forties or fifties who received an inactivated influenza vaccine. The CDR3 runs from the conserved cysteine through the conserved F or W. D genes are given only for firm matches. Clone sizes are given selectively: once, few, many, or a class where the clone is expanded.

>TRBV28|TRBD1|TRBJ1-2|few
TGTGCCAGCTTGACAGGGAACTTGGGTGGCTACACCTTC
CASLTGNLGGYTF
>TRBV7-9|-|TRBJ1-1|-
TGTGCCAGCAGCTTAGCCACGACAGAGACTATGAACACTGAAGCTTTCTTT
CASSLATTETMNTEAFF
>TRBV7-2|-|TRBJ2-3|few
TGTGCCAGCAGCTTAGGGTGGGGCACAGATACGCAGTATTTT
CASSLGWGTDTQYF
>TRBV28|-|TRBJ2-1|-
TGTGCCAGCAGTTTATCGACGGGAGTCAATGAGCAGTTCTTC
CASSLSTGVNEQFF
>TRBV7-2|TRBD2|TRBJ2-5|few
TGCGCCAGCAGCCCCCGGACTAGCGGGCAAGAGACCCAGTACTTC
CASSPRTSGQETQYF
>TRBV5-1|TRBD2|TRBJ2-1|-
TGCGCCAGCAGCTTGGGACTAGCAGCGAGCTACAATGAGCAGTTCTTC
CASSLGLAASYNEQFF
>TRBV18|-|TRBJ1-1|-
TGTGCCAGCTCACCACCCGACATGAGGTGGACTGAAGCTTTCTTT
CASSPPDMRWTEAFF
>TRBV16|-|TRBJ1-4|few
TGTGCCAGCACACTGGGGTACTCCAGAGAAAAACTGTTTTTT
CASTLGYSREKLFF
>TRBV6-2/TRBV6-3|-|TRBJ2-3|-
TGTGCCAGCAGTCCGACCGGGACCCCCGGCGATACGCAGTATTTT
CASSPTGTPGDTQYF
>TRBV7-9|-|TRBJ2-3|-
TGTGCCAGCAGCTTCTTTAGATCCCGGAGGGCAGATACGCAGTATTTT
CASSFFRSRRADTQYF
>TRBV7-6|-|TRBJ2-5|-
TGTGCCAGCAGGGTAGGACAGAAACAAGAGACCCAGTACTTC
CASRVGQKQETQYF
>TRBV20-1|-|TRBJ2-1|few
TGCAGCCGCGACGTAGTCTTATATGAGCAGTTCTTC
CSRDVVLYEQFF
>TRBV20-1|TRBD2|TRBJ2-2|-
TGCAGTGCTGGACTAGCGGGAGCGAGCACCGGGGAGCTGTTTTTT
CSAGLAGASTGELFF
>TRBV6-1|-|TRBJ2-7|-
TGTGCCAGCGCCCGTGGACTCTCCTACGAGCAGTACTTC
CASARGLSYEQYF
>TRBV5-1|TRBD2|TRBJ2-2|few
TGCGCCAGCAGCTTGGCCAAGGGGCGGGGGACCGGGGAGCTGTTTTTT
CASSLAKGRGTGELFF
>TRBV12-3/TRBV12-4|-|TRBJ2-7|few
TGTGCCAGCAGACGGATCGGGGGATCCTACGAGCAGTACTTC
CASRRIGGSYEQYF
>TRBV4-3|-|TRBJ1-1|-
TGCGCCAGCACCCTGGACCGGGACACTGAAGCTTTCTTT
CASTLDRDTEAFF
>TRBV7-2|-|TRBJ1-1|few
TGTGCCAGCAGCTTAGCGCAGGGCGGCACTGAAGCTTTCTTT
CASSLAQGGTEAFF
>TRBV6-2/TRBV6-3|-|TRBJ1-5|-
TGTGCCAGCAGTTACTTACAGGGACCCAGGCCCCAGCATTTT
CASSYLQGPRPQHF
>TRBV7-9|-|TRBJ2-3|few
TGTGCCAGCAGCTTCCCCGAAAGATCGGCAGATACGCAGTATTTT
CASSFPERSADTQYF
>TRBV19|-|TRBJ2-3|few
TGTGCCAGTAGTATAGTTGGTAGTCACACAGATACGCAGTATTTT
CASSIVGSHTDTQYF
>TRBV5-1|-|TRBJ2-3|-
TGCGCCAGCAGCTTGAGGCGCGGATTCACAGATACGCAGTATTTT
CASSLRRGFTDTQYF
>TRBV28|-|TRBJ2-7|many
TGTGCCAGCAGTTTGAGGGGCCCGAGCTCCTACGAGCAGTACTTC
CASSLRGPSSYEQYF
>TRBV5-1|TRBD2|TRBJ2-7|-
TGCGCCAGCAGCCCTGGGACTAGCGGGAGTTTCGAGCAGTACTTC
CASSPGTSGSFEQYF
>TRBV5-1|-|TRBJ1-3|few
TGCGCCAGCAGCTTGGGACAGGCCGCTGGAAACACCATATATTTT
CASSLGQAAGNTIYF
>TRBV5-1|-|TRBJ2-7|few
TGCGCCAGCAGCTTGGGACACAACGAGCAGTACTTC
CASSLGHNEQYF